Below, 3 T cell receptor beta chains from the same sample are listed, as sequenced in a study of T cell repertoires in cytomegalovirus infection (dated by TCRdb to the late 2010s). TCRdb lists the instrument as Illumina HiSeq 1500. TCRdb reprocessed the public reads (quality trimming at Q25 with fastp, clone calling with MiXCR) and kept in-frame beta chains. Every distinct CDR3 protein forms one entry, paired with its most common genes and DNA. In this sample the table shows almost 500,000 distinct CDR3 sequences, over 9% of which occur a single time. Approximately 10% of the sample rests with the top ten. The specimen was PBMCs. These receptors came from a human donor in good health (CMV status not recorded). Some clones in this sample may be carry-over from other donors' samples.

Many counts were recorded for this clonotype. The V call is TRBV5-5, the J call TRBJ2-5; D assignment may be TRBD1 or TRBD2 (6 bases each). Germline-derived CDR1 and CDR2 are SGHKS and YYEKEE (reference sequence). The CDR3 consists of 14 residues. The germline V and J ends were trimmed by 5 bases and 5 bases, with 16 bases remaining between them. The CDR3 spells CASRSRGALETQYF. CDR3 nucleotides: TGTGCCAGCAGGAGTAGGGGGGCCCTGGAGACCCAGTACTTC.

This clonotype was seen a handful of times. The chain joins TRBV5-5 to TRBJ1-4, with D perhaps TRBD1 (5 bases). Per germline, CDR1 SGHKS and CDR2 YYEKEE (reference sequence). The CDR3 spans 19 residues. Trimming removed 4 bases at V and 0 bases at J, with 22 bases between. The CDR3 coding sequence is TGTGCCAGCAGCCCAACTCCAGTGGGGGGGGGGACAACTAATGAAAAACTGTTTTTT. It codes for CASSPTPVGGGTTNEKLFF.

This clonotype was counted many times. The chain employs TRBV20-1 and TRBJ2-2, with 8 bases that match TRBD2. Losses at the gene ends were 3 bases for V and 6 bases for J; bases not matched to a gene: 3. The CDR3 has 13 amino acids. Germline loops: CDR1 DFQATT, CDR2 SNEGSKA (reference sequence). The DNA for the CDR3 is TGCAGTGCTAGCGGGGGGGCCGCCGGGGAGCTGTTTTTT. Its protein product is CSASGGAAGELFF.